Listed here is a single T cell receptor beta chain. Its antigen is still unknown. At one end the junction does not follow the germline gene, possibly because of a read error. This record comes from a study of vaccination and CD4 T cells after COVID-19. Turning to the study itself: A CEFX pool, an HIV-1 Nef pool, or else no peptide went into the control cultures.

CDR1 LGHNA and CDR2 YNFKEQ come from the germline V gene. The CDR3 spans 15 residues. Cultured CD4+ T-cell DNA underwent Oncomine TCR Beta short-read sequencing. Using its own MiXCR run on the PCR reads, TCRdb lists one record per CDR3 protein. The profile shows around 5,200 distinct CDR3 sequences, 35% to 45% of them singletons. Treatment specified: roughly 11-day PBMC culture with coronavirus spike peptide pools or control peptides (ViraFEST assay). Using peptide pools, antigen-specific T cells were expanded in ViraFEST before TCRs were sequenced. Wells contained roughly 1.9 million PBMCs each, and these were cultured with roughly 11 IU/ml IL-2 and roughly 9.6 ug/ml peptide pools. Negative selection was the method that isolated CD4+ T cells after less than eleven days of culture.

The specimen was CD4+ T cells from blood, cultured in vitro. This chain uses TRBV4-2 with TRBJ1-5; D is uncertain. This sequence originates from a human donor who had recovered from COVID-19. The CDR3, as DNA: TGTGCCAGCAGCCAAGGGACCAGGAGCACTCAGCCCCAGCATTTT. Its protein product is CASSQGTRSTQPQHF.